This T cell receptor beta chain originates from a study of cytomegalovirus exposure and HLA in healthy donors. As for this clone: Its antigen is as yet unknown.

13 Jbeta primers and 60 Vbeta primers were used for the PCR. Clones were sequenced by immunoSEQ multiplex PCR, and TCRdb holds only the in-frame ones, with some missing. The table has approximately 100,000 clones, approximately 75% seen once. The study sampled nominally healthy donors, though unrecorded immune exposures were likely. CDR3 length: 17 amino acids. Per the germline V gene, CDR1 is SGHNT and CDR2 is YENEEA. V was trimmed by 5 bases and J by 7 bases, leaving 24 bases between them. General observations from the study: The study assumed roughly uniform donor sequencing depth for presence/absence analyses. Among TCR beta chains of equal frequency, HLA-associated ones were more clonally expanded in a later analysis.

Sequencing was done on a sample of PBMCs. This TCR derives from a woman between 35 and 50 years old in good health and CMV-seronegative. V and J are TRBV11-3 and TRBJ1-5, with a weak D call TRBD1 (5 bases). This chain's CDR3 is CASSPYPTVWGVQPQHF. As DNA, the CDR3 is TGTGCCAGCAGCCCATACCCGACAGTTTGGGGGGTCCAGCCCCAGCATTTT.